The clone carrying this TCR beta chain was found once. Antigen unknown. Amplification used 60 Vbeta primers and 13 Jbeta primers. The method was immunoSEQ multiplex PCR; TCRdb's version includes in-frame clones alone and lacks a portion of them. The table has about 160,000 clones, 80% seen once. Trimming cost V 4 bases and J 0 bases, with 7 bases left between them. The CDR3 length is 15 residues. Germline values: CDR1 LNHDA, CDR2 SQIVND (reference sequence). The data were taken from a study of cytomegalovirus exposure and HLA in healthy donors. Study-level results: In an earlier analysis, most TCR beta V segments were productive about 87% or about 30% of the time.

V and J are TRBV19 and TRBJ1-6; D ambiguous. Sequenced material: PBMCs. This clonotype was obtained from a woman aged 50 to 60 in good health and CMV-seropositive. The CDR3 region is CASSSRSSYNSPLHF. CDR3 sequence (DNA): TGTGCCAGTAGTAGTCGGAGCTCCTATAATTCACCCCTCCACTTT.